This T cell receptor beta chain appears in the sequencing data of a study of blood T cell repertoires in COVID-19. In the study overall: Acute-phase and convalescent COVID-19 samples originated in the United States, Italy and Spain. The cDNA or gDNA used as material had been derived from T cells, B-cell-depleted T cells, or PBMCs.

Original processing notes: Reference gene primer amplification gave nucleated cell count estimates. Using immunoSEQ multiplex PCR, the repertoire was profiled, and TCRdb retains in-frame clones only, with some absent. V and J calls and clone size are as listed in that table; D and trimming were resolved from the DNA. This sample has more than 95,000 clones, with just under 85% found just once. The CDR3 contains 12 residues. V lost 2 bases, J lost 5 bases, and 6 bases lay in between. Sequencing was done on a sample of peripheral blood. This receptor was obtained from a woman of 80 years or more with active or convalescent COVID-19. The chain combines TRBV12-3 or TRBV12-4 with TRBJ1-1; the D gene is possibly TRBD1 (6 bases). CDR3 in DNA: TGTGCCAGCAGTTTAAGGGGGACTGAAGCTTTCTTT. Translating it yields CASSLRGTEAFF.